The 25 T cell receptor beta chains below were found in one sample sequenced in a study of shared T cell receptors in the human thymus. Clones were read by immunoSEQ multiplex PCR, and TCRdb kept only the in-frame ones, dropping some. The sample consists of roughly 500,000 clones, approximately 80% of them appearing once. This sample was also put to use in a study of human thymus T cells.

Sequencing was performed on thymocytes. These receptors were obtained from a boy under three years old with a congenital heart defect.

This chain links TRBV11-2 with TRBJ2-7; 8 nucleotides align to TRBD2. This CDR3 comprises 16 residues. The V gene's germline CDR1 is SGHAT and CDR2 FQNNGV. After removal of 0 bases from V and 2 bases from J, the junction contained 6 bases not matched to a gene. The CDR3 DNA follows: TGTGCCAGCAGCTTAGAACTAGCGGAGGGGGCCTACGAGCAGTACTTC. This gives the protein CASSLELAEGAYEQYF.

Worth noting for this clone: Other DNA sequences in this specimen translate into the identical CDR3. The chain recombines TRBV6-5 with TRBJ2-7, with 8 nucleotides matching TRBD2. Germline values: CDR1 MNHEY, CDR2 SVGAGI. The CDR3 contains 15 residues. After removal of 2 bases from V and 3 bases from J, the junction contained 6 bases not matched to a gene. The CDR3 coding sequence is TGTGCCAGCAGTTACGGGGCGGGAGGTTACTACGAGCAGTACTTC. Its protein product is CASSYGAGGYYEQYF.

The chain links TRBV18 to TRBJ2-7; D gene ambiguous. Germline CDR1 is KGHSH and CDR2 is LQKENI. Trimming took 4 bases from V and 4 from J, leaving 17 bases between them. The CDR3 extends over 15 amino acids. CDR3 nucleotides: TGTGCCAGCTCACGGCTGAGGCGGCCACCTTACGAGCAGTACTTC. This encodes CASSRLRRPPYEQYF.

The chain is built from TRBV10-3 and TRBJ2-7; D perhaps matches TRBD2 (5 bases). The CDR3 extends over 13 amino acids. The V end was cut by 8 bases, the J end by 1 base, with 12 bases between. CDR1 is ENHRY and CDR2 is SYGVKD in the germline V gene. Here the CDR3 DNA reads TGTGCCATCGGGCTAGCCCCGTCCTACGAGCAGTACTTC. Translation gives CAIGLAPSYEQYF.

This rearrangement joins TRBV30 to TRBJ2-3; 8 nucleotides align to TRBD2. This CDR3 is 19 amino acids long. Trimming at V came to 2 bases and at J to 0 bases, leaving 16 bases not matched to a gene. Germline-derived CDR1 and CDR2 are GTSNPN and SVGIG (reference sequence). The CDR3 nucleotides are TGTGCCTGGAGTTTGGGATGGGCGGGAGGCCTCCTAAGCACAGATACGCAGTATTTT. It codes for CAWSLGWAGGLLSTDTQYF.

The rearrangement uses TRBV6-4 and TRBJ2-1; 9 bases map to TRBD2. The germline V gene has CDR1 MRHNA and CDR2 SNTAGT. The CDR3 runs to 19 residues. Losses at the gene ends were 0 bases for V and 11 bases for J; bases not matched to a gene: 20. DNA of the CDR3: TGTGCCAGCAGTGACTCGAAAGCGGGAGGTGGGGGGGGCTTGAGCAAGCAGTTCTTC. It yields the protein CASSDSKAGGGGGLSKQFF.

CDR3 protein: CASERWGGSDYGYTF. The CDR3 bases are TGTGCCAGTGAGAGGTGGGGGGGGTCCGACTATGGCTACACCTTC. This chain connects TRBV19 to TRBJ1-2, with D possibly being TRBD1 (5 bases). V was cut by 8 bases and J by 3 bases, with 19 bases left in between. The CDR3 contains 15 residues. Germline lookup yields CDR1 LNHDA and CDR2 SQIVND (reference sequence).

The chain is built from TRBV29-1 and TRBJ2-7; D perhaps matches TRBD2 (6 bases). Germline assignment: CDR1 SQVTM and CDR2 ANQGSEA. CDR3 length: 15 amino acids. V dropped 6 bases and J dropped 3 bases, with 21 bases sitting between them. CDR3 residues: CSVVPGLASVYEQYF. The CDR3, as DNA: TGCAGCGTGGTCCCAGGCCTAGCGAGTGTCTACGAGCAGTACTTC.

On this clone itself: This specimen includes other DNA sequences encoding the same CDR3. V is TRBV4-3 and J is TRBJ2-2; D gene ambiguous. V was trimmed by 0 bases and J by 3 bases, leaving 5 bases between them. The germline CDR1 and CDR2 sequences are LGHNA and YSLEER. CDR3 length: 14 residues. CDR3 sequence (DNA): TGCGCCAGCAGCCAAGATCGTGACACCGGGGAGCTGTTTTTT. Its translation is CASSQDRDTGELFF.

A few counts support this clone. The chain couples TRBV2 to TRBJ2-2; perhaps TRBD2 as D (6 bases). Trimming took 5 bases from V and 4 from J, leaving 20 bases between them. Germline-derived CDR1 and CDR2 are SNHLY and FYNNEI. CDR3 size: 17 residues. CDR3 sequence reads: CASSSATTNGGTGELFF. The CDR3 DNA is TGTGCCAGCAGTAGCGCGACAACGAACGGGGGCACCGGGGAGCTGTTTTTT.

CDR3 in amino acids: CASSFRDRGNYGYTF. The CDR3 DNA reads as TGTGCCAGCAGCTTCAGGGACAGGGGGAACTATGGCTACACCTTC. The chain employs TRBV7-2 and TRBJ1-2; 11 positions agree with TRBD1. Germline CDR1 is SGHTA and CDR2 is FQGNSA. The V segment lost 3 bases and the J segment 2 bases; nucleotides outside the gene matches: 2. This CDR3 is 15 amino acids long.

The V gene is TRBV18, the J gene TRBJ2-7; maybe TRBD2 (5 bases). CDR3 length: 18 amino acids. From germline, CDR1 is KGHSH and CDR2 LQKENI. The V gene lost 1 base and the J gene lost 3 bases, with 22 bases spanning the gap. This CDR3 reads CASSPLGLEGGIHYEQYF. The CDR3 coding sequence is TGTGCCAGCTCACCACTAGGACTCGAAGGTGGGATACACTACGAGCAGTACTTC.

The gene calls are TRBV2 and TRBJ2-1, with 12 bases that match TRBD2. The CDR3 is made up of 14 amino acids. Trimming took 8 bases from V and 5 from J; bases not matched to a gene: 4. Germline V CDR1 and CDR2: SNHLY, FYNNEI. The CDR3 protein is CASLTSGRNNEQFF. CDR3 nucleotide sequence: TGTGCCAGCCTGACTAGCGGGAGAAACAATGAGCAGTTCTTC.

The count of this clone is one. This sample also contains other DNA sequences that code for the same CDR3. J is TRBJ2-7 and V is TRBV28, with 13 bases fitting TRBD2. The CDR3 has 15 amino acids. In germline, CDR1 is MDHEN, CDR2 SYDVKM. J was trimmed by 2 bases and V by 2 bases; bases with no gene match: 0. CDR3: CASSLGLAGAYEQYF. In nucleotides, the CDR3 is TGTGCCAGCAGTTTAGGACTAGCGGGAGCCTACGAGCAGTACTTC.

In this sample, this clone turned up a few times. The CDR3 DNA reads TGTGCCAGCAGCCAAGATAACTGGGACTACTCCTACGAGCAGTACTTC. This translates into CASSQDNWDYSYEQYF. This sequence joins TRBV4-2 and TRBJ2-7, with 7 nucleotides matching TRBD2. The CDR3 totals 16 residues. Germline V gives CDR1 LGHNA, CDR2 YNFKEQ. The V segment lost 0 bases and the J segment 0 bases; nucleotides outside the gene matches: 5.

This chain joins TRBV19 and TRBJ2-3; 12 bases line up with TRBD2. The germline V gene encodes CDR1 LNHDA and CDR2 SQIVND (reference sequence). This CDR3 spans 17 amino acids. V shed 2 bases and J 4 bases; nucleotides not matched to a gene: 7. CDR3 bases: TGTGCCAGTAGTATAACCCCTAGCGGGAGGGAACCAGATACGCAGTATTTT. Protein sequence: CASSITPSGREPDTQYF.

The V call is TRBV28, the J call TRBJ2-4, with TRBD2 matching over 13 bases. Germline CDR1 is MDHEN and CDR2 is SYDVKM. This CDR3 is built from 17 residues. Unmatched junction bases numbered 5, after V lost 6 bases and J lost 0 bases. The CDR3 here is CASRLAGGELAKNIQYF. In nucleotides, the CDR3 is TGTGCCAGCAGACTAGCGGGAGGGGAATTAGCCAAAAACATTCAGTACTTC.

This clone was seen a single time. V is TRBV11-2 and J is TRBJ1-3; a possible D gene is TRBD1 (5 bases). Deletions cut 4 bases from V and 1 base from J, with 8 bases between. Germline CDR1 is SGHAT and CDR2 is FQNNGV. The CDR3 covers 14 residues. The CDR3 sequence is CASSSRQSGNTIYF. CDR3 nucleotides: TGTGCCAGCAGCTCTCGACAGTCTGGAAACACCATATATTTT.

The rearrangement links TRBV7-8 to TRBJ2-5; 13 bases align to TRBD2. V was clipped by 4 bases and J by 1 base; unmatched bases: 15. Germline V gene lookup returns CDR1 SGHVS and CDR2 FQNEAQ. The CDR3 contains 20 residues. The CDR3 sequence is CASSYPPGLAGWRGQETQYF. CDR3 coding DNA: TGTGCCAGCAGCTACCCGCCGGGACTAGCGGGATGGAGGGGCCAAGAGACCCAGTACTTC.

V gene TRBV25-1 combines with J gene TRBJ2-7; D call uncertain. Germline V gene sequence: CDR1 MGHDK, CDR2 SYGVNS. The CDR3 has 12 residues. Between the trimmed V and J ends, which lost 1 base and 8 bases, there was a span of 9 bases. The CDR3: CASSEFLSKQYF. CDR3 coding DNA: TGTGCCAGCAGTGAATTTCTATCCAAGCAGTACTTC.

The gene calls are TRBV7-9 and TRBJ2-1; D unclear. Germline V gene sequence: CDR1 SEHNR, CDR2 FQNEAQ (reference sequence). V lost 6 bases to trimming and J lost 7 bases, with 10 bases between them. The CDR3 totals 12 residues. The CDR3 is CASRSRNNEQFF. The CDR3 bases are TGTGCCAGCAGGTCTAGGAATAATGAGCAGTTCTTC. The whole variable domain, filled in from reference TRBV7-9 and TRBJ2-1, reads DTGVSQNPRHKITKRGQNVTFRCDPISEHNRLYWYRQTLGQGPEFLTYFQNEAQLEKSRLLSDRFSAERPKGSFSTLEIQRTEQGDSAMYLCASRSRNNEQFFGPGTRLTVL.

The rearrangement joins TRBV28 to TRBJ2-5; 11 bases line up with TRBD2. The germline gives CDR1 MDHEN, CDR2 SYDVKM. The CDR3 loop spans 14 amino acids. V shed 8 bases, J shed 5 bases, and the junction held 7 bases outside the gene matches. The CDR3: CASGPSGRQETQYF. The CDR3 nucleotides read TGTGCCAGCGGCCCTAGCGGGAGGCAGGAGACCCAGTACTTC. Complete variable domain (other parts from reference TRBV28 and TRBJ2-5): DVKVTQSSRYLVKRTGEKVFLECVQDMDHENMFWYRQDPGLGLRLIYFSYDVKMKEKGDIPEGYSVSREKKERFSLILESASTNQTSMYLCASGPSGRQETQYFGPGTRLLVL.

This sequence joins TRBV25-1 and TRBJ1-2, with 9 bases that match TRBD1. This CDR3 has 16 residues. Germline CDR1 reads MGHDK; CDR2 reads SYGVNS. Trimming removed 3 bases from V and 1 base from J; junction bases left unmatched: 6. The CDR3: CASSESGTGLNYGYTF. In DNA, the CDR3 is TGTGCCAGCAGTGAGTCGGGGACAGGGCTTAACTATGGCTACACCTTC.

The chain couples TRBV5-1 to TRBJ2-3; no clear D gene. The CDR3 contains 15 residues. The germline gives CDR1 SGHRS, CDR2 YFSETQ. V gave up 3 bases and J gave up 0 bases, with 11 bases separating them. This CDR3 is CASSSADSSTDTQYF. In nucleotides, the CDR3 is TGCGCCAGCAGCTCTGCTGACTCTAGCACAGATACGCAGTATTTT.

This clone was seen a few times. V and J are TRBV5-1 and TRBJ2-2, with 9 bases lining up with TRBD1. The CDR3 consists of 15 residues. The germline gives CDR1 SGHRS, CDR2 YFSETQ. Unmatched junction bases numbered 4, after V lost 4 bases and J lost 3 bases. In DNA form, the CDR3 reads TGCGCCAGCAGCCTGGGGACAGGGCACACCGGGGAGCTGTTTTTT. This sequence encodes CASSLGTGHTGELFF.